The clone carrying this T cell receptor (beta chain) was recorded once. These data originate in a study of control samples from healthy donors and cancer patients. The germline CDR1 and CDR2 sequences are MNHEY and SVGAGI. The CDR3 runs to 14 residues. Trimming shortened V by 5 bases and J by 4 bases, and 14 bases separated the two germline ends. Repertoires were generated with immunoSEQ multiplex PCR, while TCRdb's copy carries only in-frame clones and drops some. The sample yields about 80,000 clones, approximately 82% seen once. Input material: PBMCs. The chain recombines TRBV6-5 with TRBJ1-1, with D possibly matching TRBD1 (6 bases). The sequence was collected from a man in his 60s with head and neck cancer. The CDR3 DNA is TGTGCCAGCAGTCGAAGAACAGGGACCACTGAAGCTTTCTTT. Its protein is CASSRRTGTTEAFF.